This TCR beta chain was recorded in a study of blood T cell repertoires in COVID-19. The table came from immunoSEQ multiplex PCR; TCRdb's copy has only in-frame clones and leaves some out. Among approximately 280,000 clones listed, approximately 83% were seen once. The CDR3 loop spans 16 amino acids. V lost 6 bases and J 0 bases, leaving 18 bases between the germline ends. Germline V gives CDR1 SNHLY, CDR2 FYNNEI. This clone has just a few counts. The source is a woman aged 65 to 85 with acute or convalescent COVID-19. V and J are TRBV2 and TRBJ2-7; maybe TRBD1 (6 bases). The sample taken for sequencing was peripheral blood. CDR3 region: CASREQTGIGSYEQYF. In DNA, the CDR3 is TGTGCCAGCAGGGAACAAACAGGGATCGGCTCCTACGAGCAGTACTTC. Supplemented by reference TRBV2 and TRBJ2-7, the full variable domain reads EPEVTQTPSHQVTQMGQEVILRCVPISNHLYFYWYRQILGQKVEFLVSFYNNEISEKSEIFDDQFSVERPDGSNFTLKIRSTKLEDSAMYFCASREQTGIGSYEQYFGPGTRLTVT.